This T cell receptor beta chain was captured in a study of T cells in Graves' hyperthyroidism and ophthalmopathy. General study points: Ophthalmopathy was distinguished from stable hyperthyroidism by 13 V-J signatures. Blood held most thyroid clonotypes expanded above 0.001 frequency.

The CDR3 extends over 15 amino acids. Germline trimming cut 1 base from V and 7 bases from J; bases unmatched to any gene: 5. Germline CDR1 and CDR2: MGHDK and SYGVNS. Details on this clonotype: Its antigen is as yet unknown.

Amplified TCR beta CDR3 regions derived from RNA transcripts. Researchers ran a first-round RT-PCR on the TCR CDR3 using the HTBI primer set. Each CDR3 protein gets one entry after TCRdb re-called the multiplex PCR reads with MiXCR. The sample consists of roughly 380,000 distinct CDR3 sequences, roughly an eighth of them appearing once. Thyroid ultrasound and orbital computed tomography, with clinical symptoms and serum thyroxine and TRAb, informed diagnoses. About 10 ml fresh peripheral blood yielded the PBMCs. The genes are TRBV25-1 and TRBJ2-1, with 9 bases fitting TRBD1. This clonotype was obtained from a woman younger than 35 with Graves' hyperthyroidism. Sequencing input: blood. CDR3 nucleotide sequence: TGTGCCAGCAGTGAATCAGGGACAGGGCGGAATGAGCAGTTCTTC. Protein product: CASSESGTGRNEQFF.